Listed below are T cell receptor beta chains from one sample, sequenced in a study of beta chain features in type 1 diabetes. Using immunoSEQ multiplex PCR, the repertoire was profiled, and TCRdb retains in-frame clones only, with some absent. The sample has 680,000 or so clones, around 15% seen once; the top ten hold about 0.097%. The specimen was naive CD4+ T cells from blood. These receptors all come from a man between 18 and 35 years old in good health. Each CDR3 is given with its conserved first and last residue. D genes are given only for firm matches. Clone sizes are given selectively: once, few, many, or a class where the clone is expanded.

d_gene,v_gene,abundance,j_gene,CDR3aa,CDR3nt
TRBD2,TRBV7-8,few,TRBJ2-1,CASSLKTSGRYNEQFF,TGTGCCAGCAGCCTCAAGACTAGCGGGAGATACAATGAGCAGTTCTTC
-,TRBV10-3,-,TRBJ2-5,CAISRDQNQETQYF,TGTGCCATCAGCCGGGACCAAAACCAAGAGACCCAGTACTTC
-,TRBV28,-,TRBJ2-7,CASRAQGRDEQYF,TGTGCCAGCAGGGCCCAGGGCCGCGACGAGCAGTACTTC
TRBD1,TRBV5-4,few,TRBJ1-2,CASSLARGPKVGYTF,TGTGCCAGCAGCTTGGCTAGGGGGCCTAAAGTAGGCTACACCTTC
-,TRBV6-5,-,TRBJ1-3,CASSYSPGGGTIYF,TGTGCCAGCAGTTACTCACCCGGGGGAGGCACCATATATTTT
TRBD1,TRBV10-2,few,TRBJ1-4,CASSDRGQGREKLFF,TGCGCCAGCAGTGATCGCGGACAGGGGAGAGAAAAACTGTTTTTT
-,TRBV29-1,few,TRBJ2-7,CSVAPGGPPKIEQYF,TGCAGCGTTGCCCCCGGGGGCCCGCCCAAGATCGAGCAGTACTTC
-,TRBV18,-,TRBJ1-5,CASSPGFNQPQHF,TGTGCCAGCTCACCCGGGTTCAATCAGCCCCAGCATTTT
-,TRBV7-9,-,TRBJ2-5,CASSHLVTQETQYF,TGTGCCAGCAGCCATCTGGTAACTCAAGAGACCCAGTACTTC
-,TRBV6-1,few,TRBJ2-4,CASSEGGGNSNIQYF,TGTGCCAGCAGTGAGGGAGGGGGCAATTCGAACATTCAGTACTTC
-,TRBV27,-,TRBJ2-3,CASSLRGEDTQYF,TGTGCCAGCAGTTTGCGCGGTGAGGATACGCAGTATTTT
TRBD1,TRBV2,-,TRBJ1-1,CASSLTGANTEAFF,TGTGCCAGCAGCTTGACAGGGGCGAACACTGAAGCTTTCTTT
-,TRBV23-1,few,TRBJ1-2,CASSQWVPEFYGYTF,TGCGCCAGCAGTCAATGGGTTCCAGAATTCTATGGCTACACCTTC
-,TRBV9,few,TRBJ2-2,CASSVASGELRAGELFF,TGTGCCAGCAGCGTAGCTTCCGGGGAATTGAGGGCCGGGGAGCTGTTTTTT
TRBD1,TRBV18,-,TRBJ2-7,CASSPNRGPTYEQYF,TGTGCCAGCTCGCCTAACAGGGGCCCCACCTACGAGCAGTACTTC
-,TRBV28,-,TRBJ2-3,CASSLLGRGGTDTQYF,TGTGCCAGCAGTTTATTAGGAAGGGGTGGCACAGATACGCAGTATTTT
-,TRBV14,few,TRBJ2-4,CASSPLQAGNLQYF,TGTGCCAGCAGCCCCCTTCAGGCAGGTAATCTTCAGTACTTC
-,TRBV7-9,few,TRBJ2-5,CASSLGRSASRGTQYF,TGTGCCAGCAGCTTAGGACGGTCAGCCTCCCGAGGGACCCAGTACTTC
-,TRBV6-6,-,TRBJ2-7,CASSLRGAEQYF,TGTGCCAGCAGTCTGCGGGGCGCCGAGCAGTACTTC
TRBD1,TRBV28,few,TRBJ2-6,CASGGQPFSGANVLTF,TGTGCCAGCGGGGGACAGCCCTTCTCTGGGGCCAACGTCCTGACTTTC
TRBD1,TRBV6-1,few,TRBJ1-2,CASSRDRGLDGYTF,TGTGCCAGCAGCCGGGACAGGGGGCTTGATGGCTACACCTTC
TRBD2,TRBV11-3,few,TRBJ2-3,CASSRTSGRTDTQYF,TGTGCCAGCAGCCGTACTAGCGGCCGCACAGATACGCAGTATTTT
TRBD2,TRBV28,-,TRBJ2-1,CASSLFLDRPHPSSGRRHGEQFF,TGTGCCAGCAGTTTATTCCTTGATAGACCTCACCCCTCTAGCGGGAGGCGACATGGTGAGCAGTTCTTC
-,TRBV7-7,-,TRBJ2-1,CASAVDRYNEQFF,TGTGCTAGCGCGGTCGATCGGTACAATGAGCAGTTCTTC
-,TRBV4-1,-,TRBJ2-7,CASSHPAGTLYEQYF,TGCGCCAGCAGCCACCCCGCCGGTACATTATACGAGCAGTACTTC
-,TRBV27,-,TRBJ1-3,CASSLQGVGNTIYF,TGTGCCAGCAGTTTACAAGGGGTCGGAAACACCATATATTTT
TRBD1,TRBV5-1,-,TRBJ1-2,CASSLGTGGDGYGYTF,TGCGCCAGCAGCTTGGGAACAGGGGGCGATGGCTATGGCTACACCTTC
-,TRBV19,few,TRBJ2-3,CASRKGSSTDTQYF,TGTGCCAGTAGAAAGGGCAGCAGCACAGATACGCAGTATTTT
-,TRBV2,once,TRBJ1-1,CASRPNPNTEAFF,TGTGCCAGCAGACCAAATCCGAACACTGAAGCTTTCTTT